This T cell receptor beta chain was sequenced for a study of persistence of HIV-infected CD4 T cells. As for the study in general: The sample holds CD4+ T cells responsive to CMV or HIV-1 Gag.

An overlapping HIV-1 Gag peptide pool stimulated these cells at about 0.94 ug/peptide/mL. Sorted nonresponding memory CD4+ T cells were CD40L-negative, CD69-negative, CD45RO-high. PBMCs were depleted of CD8+ T cells before stimulation. Germline V gene lookup returns CDR1 MGHRA and CDR2 YSYEKL. CDR3 length: 16 residues. V lost 5 bases and J 3 bases, leaving 19 bases between the germline ends. Remarks on this clone: Antigen specificity is unknown.

The immunoSEQ assay was version 4, run in survey mode. Libraries were prepared by immunoSEQ multiplex PCR; TCRdb keeps only in-frame clonotypes and omits some of them. The sample carries 30,000 to 45,000 clones, 70% to 90% recorded once. Here the sequenced sample was cultured CD4+ T cells from PBMCs, taken from a patient who received antiretroviral therapy. This receptor was obtained from an adult with HIV. The donor label of this sample is uncertain. The chain uses TRBV4-1 and TRBJ1-1; D is possibly TRBD1 (5 bases). For the CDR3, the DNA is TGCGCCAGCAGCTCTGCTGGGACGACGTACGACACTGAAGCTTTCTTT. This encodes CASSSAGTTYDTEAFF.